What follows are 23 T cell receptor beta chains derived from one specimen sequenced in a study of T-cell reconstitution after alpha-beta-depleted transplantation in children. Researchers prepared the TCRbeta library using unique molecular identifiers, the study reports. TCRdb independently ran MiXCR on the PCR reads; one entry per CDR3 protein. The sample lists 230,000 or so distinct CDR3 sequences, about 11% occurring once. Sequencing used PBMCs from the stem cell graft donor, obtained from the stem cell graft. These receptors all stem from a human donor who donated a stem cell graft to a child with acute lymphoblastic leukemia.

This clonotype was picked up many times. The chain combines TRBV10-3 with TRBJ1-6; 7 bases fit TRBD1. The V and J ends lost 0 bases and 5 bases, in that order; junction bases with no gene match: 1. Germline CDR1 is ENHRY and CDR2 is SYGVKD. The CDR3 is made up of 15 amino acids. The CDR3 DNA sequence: TGTGCCATCAGTGAGTCTACAGGGGATAATTCACCCCTCCACTTT. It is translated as CAISESTGDNSPLHF.

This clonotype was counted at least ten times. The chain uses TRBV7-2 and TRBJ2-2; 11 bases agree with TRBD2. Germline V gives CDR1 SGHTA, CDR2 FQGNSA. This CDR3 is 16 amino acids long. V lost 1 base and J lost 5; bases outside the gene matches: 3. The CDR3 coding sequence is TGTGCCAGCAGCTTAGGGCTAGCGGGAGGAACCGGGGAGCTGTTTTTT. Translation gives CASSLGLAGGTGELFF.

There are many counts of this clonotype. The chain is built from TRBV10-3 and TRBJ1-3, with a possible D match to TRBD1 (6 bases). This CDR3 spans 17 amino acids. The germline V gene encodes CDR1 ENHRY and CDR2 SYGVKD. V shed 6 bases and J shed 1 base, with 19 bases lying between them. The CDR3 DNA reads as TGTGCCATCAGGCCGGGACATGAAACGAGGTCTGGAAACACCATATATTTT. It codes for CAIRPGHETRSGNTIYF.

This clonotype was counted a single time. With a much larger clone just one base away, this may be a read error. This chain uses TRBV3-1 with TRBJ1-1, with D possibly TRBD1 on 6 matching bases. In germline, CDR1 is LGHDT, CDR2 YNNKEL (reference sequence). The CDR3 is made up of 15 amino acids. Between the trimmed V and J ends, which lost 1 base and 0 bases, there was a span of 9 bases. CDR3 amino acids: CASSQVRGVNTEAFF. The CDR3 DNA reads TGTGCCAGCAGCCAAGTCAGGGGAGTGAACACTGAAGCTTTCTTT.

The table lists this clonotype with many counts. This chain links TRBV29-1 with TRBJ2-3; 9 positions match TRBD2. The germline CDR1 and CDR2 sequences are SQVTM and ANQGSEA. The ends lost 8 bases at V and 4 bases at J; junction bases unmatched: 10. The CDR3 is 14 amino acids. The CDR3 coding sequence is TGCAGCTCCTTAGCGGGGGCCTTTTCAGATACGCAGTATTTT. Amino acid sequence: CSSLAGAFSDTQYF.

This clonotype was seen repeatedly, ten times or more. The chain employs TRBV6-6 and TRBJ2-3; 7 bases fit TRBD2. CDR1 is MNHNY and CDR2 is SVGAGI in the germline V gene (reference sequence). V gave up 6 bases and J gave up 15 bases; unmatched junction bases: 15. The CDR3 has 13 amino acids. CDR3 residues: CASRRGRAQYFYF. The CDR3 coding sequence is TGTGCCAGCAGACGGGGGAGGGCCCAATATTTCTATTTT.

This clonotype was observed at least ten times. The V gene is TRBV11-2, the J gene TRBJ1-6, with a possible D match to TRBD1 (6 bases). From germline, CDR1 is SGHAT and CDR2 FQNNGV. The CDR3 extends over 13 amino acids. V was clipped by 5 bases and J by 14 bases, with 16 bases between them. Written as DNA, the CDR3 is TGTGCCAGCAGCCCAGGACAGAAGGGCACCCTCCACTTT. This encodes CASSPGQKGTLHF.

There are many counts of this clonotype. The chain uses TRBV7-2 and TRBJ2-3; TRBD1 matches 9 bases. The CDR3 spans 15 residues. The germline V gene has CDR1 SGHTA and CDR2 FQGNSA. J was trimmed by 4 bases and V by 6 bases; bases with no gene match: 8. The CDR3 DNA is TGTGCCAGCAGATCGTGGGGGACAGGGCCAGATACGCAGTATTTT. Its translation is CASRSWGTGPDTQYF.

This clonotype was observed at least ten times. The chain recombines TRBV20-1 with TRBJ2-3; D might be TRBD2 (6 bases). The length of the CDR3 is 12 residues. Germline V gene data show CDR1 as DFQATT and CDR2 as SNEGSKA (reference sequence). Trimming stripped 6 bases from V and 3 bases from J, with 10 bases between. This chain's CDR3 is CSATGTTDTQYF. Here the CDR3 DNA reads TGCAGTGCAACCGGGACTACAGATACGCAGTATTTT.

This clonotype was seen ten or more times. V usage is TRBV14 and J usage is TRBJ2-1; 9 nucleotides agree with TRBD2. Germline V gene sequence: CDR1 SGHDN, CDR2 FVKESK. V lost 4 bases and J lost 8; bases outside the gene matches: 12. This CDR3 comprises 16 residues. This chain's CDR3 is CASSLYGSGSSDEQFF. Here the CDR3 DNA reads TGTGCCAGCAGCCTTTATGGTAGCGGGAGTTCCGATGAGCAGTTCTTC. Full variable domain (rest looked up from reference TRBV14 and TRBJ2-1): EAGVTQFPSHSVIEKGQTVTLRCDPISGHDNLYWYRRVMGKEIKFLLHFVKESKQDESGMPNNRFLAERTGGTYSTLKVQPAELEDSGVYFCASSLYGSGSSDEQFFGPGTRLTVL.

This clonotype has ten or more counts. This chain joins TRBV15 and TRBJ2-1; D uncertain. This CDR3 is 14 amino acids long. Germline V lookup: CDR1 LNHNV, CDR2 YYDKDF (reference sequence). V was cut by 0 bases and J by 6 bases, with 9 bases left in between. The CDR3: CATSRDRRVNEQFF. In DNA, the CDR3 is TGTGCCACCAGCAGAGATCGAAGGGTCAATGAGCAGTTCTTC.

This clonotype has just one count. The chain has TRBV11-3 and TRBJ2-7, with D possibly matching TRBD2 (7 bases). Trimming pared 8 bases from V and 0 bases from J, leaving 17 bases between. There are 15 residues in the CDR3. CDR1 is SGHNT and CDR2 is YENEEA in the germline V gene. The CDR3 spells CASRVRGQGSYEQYF. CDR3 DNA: TGTGCCAGCCGGGTGCGGGGGCAAGGCTCCTACGAGCAGTACTTC.

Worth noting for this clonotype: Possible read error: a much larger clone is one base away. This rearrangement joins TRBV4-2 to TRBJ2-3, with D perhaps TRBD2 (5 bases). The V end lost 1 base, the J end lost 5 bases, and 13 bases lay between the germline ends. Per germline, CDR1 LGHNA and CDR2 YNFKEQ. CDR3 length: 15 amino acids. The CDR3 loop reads CASSQGPGGRDTQYF. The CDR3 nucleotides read TGTGCCAGCAGCCAAGGGCCAGGAGGCAGAGATACGCAGTATTTT.

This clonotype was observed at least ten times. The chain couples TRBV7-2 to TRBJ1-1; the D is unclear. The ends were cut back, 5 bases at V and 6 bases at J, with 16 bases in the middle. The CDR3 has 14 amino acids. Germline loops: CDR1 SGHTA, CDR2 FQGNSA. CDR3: CASSQRHSNAEAFF. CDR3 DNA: TGTGCCAGCAGCCAAAGACATTCTAACGCTGAAGCTTTCTTT. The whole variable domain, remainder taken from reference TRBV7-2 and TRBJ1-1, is GAGVSQSPSNKVTEKGKDVELRCDPISGHTALYWYRQSLGQGLEFLIYFQGNSAPDKSGLPSDRFSAERTGGSVSTLTIQRTQQEDSAVYLCASSQRHSNAEAFFGQGTRLTVV.

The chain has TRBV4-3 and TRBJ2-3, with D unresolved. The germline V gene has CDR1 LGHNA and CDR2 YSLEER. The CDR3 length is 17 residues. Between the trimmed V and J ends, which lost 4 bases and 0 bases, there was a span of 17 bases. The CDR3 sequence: CASSPTAWTASTDTQYF. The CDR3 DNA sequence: TGCGCCAGCAGCCCGACTGCATGGACCGCTAGCACAGATACGCAGTATTTT.

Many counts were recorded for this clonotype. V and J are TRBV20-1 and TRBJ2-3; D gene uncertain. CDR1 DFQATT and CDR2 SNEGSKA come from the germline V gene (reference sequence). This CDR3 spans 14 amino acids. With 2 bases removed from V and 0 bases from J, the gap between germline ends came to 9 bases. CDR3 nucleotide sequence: TGCAGTGCTAGATTCCCCAAGAGCACAGATACGCAGTATTTT. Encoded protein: CSARFPKSTDTQYF.

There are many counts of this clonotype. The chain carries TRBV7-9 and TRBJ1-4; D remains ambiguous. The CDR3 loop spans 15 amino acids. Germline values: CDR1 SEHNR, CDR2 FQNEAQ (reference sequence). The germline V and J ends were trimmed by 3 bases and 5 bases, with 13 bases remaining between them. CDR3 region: CASSFGVQENEKLFF. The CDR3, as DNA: TGTGCCAGCAGCTTCGGTGTTCAGGAGAATGAAAAACTGTTTTTT.

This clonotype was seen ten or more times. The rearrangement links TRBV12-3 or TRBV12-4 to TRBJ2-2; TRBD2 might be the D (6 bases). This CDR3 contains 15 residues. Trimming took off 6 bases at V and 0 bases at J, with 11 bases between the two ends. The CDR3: CASSPGGANTGELFF. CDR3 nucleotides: TGTGCCAGCAGCCCTGGCGGGGCGAACACCGGGGAGCTGTTTTTT.

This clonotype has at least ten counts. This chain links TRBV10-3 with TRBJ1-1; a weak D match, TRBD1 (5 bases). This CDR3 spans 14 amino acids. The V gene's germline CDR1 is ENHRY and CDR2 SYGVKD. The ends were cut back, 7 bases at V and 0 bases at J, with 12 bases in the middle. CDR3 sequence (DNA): TGTGCCATCAATCAGGGTCTAATGAACACTGAAGCTTTCTTT. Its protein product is CAINQGLMNTEAFF.

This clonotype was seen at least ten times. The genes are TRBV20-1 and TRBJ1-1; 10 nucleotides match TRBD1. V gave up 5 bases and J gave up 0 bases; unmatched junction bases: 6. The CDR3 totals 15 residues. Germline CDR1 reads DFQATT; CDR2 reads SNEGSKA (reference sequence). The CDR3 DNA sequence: TGCAGTGCTCTCTCGGGGACAGGGGTGAACACTGAAGCTTTCTTT. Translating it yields CSALSGTGVNTEAFF.

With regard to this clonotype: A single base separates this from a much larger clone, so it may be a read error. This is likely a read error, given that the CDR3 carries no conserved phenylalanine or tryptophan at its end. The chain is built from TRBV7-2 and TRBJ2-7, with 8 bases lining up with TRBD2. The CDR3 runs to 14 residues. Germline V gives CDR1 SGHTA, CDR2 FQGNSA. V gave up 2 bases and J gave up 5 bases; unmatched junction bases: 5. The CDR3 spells CASSLWREAHEQYS. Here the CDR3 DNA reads TGTGCCAGCAGCTTATGGCGGGAGGCCCACGAGCAGTACTCC.

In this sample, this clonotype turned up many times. The CDR3, as DNA: TGTGCCAGCAGCGTAACCCCCTCTGGAAACACCATATATTTT. Its translation is CASSVTPSGNTIYF. The chain combines TRBV9 with TRBJ1-3; no clear D gene. Germline V gene sequence: CDR1 SGDLS, CDR2 YYNGEE. The CDR3 extends over 14 amino acids. Trimming cost V 1 base and J 0 bases, with 5 bases left between them.

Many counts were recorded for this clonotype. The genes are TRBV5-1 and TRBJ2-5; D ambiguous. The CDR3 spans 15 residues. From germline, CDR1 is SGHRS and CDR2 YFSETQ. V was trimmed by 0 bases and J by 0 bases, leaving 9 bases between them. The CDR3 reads CASSLGSGHQETQYF. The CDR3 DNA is TGCGCCAGCAGCTTGGGGTCAGGCCACCAAGAGACCCAGTACTTC.